One sample yielded the 28 T cell receptor beta chains listed below, sequenced in a study of blood T cell repertoires in COVID-19. Sequenced by immunoSEQ multiplex PCR; TCRdb stores in-frame clones only, minus some. The sample contains a few hundred thousand clones, roughly 87% of which appear only once. Sequencing was done on a sample of peripheral blood. The source is a man aged 18 to 30 with active or convalescent COVID-19.

The chain is built from TRBV5-1 and TRBJ2-7; 9 bases align to TRBD1. Germline CDR1 is SGHRS and CDR2 is YFSETQ. The J segment lost 3 bases and the V segment lost 4 bases, leaving 11 bases of the junction unmatched. The CDR3 covers 16 residues. As DNA, the CDR3 is TGCGCCAGCAGCCCGGCCATGGGGACAGGGCGCTACGAGCAGTACTTC. Protein product: CASSPAMGTGRYEQYF.

This clone was seen a single time. The chain uses TRBV7-9 and TRBJ2-5; 11 bases line up with TRBD2. Unmatched junction bases numbered 5, after V lost 4 bases and J lost 4 bases. This CDR3 has 15 residues. The germline V gene encodes CDR1 SEHNR and CDR2 FQNEAQ (reference sequence). CDR3 sequence reads: CASSYTSGRTETQYF. The CDR3 bases are TGTGCCAGCAGCTATACTAGCGGGAGAACAGAGACCCAGTACTTC.

The rearrangement uses TRBV27 and TRBJ2-7; D ambiguous. CDR3 length equals 14 residues. CDR1 and CDR2 from the germline V gene are MNHEY and SMNVEV (reference sequence). Trimming took 4 bases from V and 3 from J, leaving 13 bases between them. The CDR3 is CASSSRVYDYEQYF. The CDR3 DNA is TGTGCCAGCAGTTCCCGGGTCTACGACTACGAGCAGTACTTC.

This clone was detected only a few times. This chain links TRBV10-1 with TRBJ2-3; 13 positions match TRBD2. This CDR3 region has 16 residues. The germline V gene has CDR1 WNHNN and CDR2 SYGVQD (reference sequence). J was trimmed by 4 bases and V by 3 bases; bases with no gene match: 4. The CDR3 DNA is TGCGCCAGCAGTGACCCTGGACTAGCGGGAGCAGATACGCAGTATTTT. Translation: CASSDPGLAGADTQYF.

V and J are TRBV7-7 and TRBJ2-7; 7 bases align to TRBD1. This CDR3 is built from 13 residues. Germline assignment: CDR1 SSHAT and CDR2 FNYEAQ (reference sequence). V was pared by 4 bases and J by 4 bases, with 4 bases of the junction left unmatched. DNA of the CDR3: TGTGCCAGCAGCTCCGGACAGGATTACGAGCAGTACTTC. This sequence encodes CASSSGQDYEQYF.

The chain joins TRBV5-8 to TRBJ2-7; D remains ambiguous. Germline loops: CDR1 SGHTS, CDR2 YDEGEE. CDR3 length: 15 residues. V was cut by 0 bases and J by 2 bases, with 12 bases left in between. CDR3 in amino acids: CASSLVPGFTYEQYF. DNA of the CDR3: TGTGCCAGCAGCTTGGTGCCAGGCTTTACCTACGAGCAGTACTTC.

The chain has TRBV6-2 or TRBV6-3 and TRBJ2-7; 8 bases match TRBD1. With 6 bases clipped from V and 7 bases from J, the junction kept 17 bases outside the gene matches. Germline CDR1 is MNHEY and CDR2 is SVGEGT. The CDR3 contains 16 residues. The CDR3 is CASSPAVPQGAGEQYF. The CDR3 DNA sequence: TGTGCCAGCAGCCCAGCGGTCCCTCAGGGGGCCGGGGAGCAGTACTTC.

This chain links TRBV5-1 with TRBJ2-5; TRBD1 might be the D (6 bases). V lost 4 bases to trimming and J lost 3 bases, with 16 bases between them. Germline V gene lookup returns CDR1 SGHRS and CDR2 YFSETQ. The CDR3 extends over 15 amino acids. The CDR3 loop reads CASSTHRALEETQYF. CDR3 bases: TGCGCCAGCAGCACTCACAGGGCATTGGAAGAGACCCAGTACTTC.

The CDR3 nucleotides read TGTGCCAGCAGCTACTACAGGGCCAGGGACCGTGAAGCTTTCTTT. It specifies CASSYYRARDREAFF. This chain connects TRBV5-5 to TRBJ1-1, with D perhaps matching TRBD1 (6 bases). CDR1 and CDR2 from the germline V gene are SGHKS and YYEKEE (reference sequence). The CDR3 runs to 15 residues. With 3 bases removed from V and 7 bases from J, the gap between germline ends came to 19 bases.

DNA for the CDR3: TGCGCCAGCAGCGGGGAGACAGGGGGCGCGTCCGGCTACACCTTC. It yields the protein CASSGETGGASGYTF. The chain recombines TRBV5-1 with TRBJ1-2; TRBD1 agrees at 10 bases. The ends lost 4 bases at V and 8 bases at J; junction bases unmatched: 11. This CDR3 region has 15 residues. Germline V lookup: CDR1 SGHRS, CDR2 YFSETQ.

The genes are TRBV3-1 (or the pseudogene TRBV3-2) and TRBJ1-1, with D maybe TRBD1 (5 bases). Deletions cut 5 bases from V and 6 bases from J, with 10 bases between. CDR3 length equals 12 residues. Germline V CDR1 and CDR2: LGHDT, YNNKEL (reference sequence). CDR3 loop: CASSATGAEAFF. The CDR3, as DNA: TGTGCCAGCAGCGCAACAGGCGCTGAAGCTTTCTTT.

V and J are TRBV5-5 and TRBJ1-5; maybe TRBD1 (5 bases). Per the germline V gene, CDR1 is SGHKS and CDR2 is YYEKEE (reference sequence). The V gene lost 0 bases and the J gene lost 2 bases, with 9 bases spanning the gap. This CDR3 region has 15 residues. For the CDR3, the DNA is TGTGCCAGCAGCTTGGGGCAGGGTGGCAATCAGCCCCAGCATTTT. As protein: CASSLGQGGNQPQHF.

The V gene is TRBV6-5, the J gene TRBJ2-3; 7 bases align to TRBD2. The germline V gene has CDR1 MNHEY and CDR2 SVGAGI. The V and J ends lost 0 bases and 4 bases, in that order; junction bases with no gene match: 1. The CDR3 sequence is 14 residues long. CDR3 DNA sequence: TGTGCCAGCAGTTACTCGGCGGGAGCAGATACGCAGTATTTT. It specifies CASSYSAGADTQYF.

The V call is TRBV28, the J call TRBJ2-5; TRBD2 agrees at 16 bases. Germline V gives CDR1 MDHEN, CDR2 SYDVKM. The CDR3 consists of 18 residues. The J segment lost 0 bases and the V segment lost 7 bases, leaving 8 bases of the junction unmatched. Written as DNA, the CDR3 is TGTGCCAGCACCTCCGGGACTAGCGGGAGGGTCAACCAAGAGACCCAGTACTTC. This encodes CASTSGTSGRVNQETQYF.

The chain employs TRBV5-8 and TRBJ1-5, with TRBD1 matching over 10 bases. The CDR3 is 13 amino acids. Trimming cost V 4 bases and J 7 bases; bases outside gene matches: 2. Germline V gene data show CDR1 as SGHTS and CDR2 as YDEGEE. The CDR3 DNA reads TGTGCCAGCAGCAGGACAGGGGGACAGCCCCAGCATTTT. Translated: CASSRTGGQPQHF.

This rearrangement joins TRBV7-9 to TRBJ2-5, with 8 bases that match TRBD2. Trimming took 5 bases from V and 1 from J; bases not matched to a gene: 9. The length of the CDR3 is 16 residues. The germline V gene encodes CDR1 SEHNR and CDR2 FQNEAQ (reference sequence). CDR3 in amino acids: CASSPPVRGGQETQYF. CDR3 bases: TGTGCCAGCAGCCCCCCAGTACGGGGGGGCCAAGAGACCCAGTACTTC. The full variable domain, completed using reference TRBV7-9 and TRBJ2-5, is DTGVSQNPRHKITKRGQNVTFRCDPISEHNRLYWYRQTLGQGPEFLTYFQNEAQLEKSRLLSDRFSAERPKGSFSTLEIQRTEQGDSAMYLCASSPPVRGGQETQYFGPGTRLLVL.

CDR3 region: CASSPEGGSNQPQHF. In DNA, the CDR3 is TGTGCCAGCAGCCCAGAGGGCGGTAGCAATCAGCCCCAGCATTTT. The rearrangement joins TRBV7-2 to TRBJ1-5; D unclear. This CDR3 comprises 15 residues. V was trimmed by 5 bases and J by 0 bases, leaving 11 bases between them. CDR1 and CDR2 (germline): SGHTA, FQGNSA.

The chain recombines TRBV6-5 with TRBJ2-2, with D maybe TRBD2 (6 bases). The CDR3 totals 15 residues. V lost 3 bases and J lost 2, with 10 bases in between. Per germline, CDR1 MNHEY and CDR2 SVGAGI. The CDR3 sequence: CASSYGGGNTGELFF. CDR3 nucleotide sequence: TGTGCCAGCAGTTATGGGGGAGGAAACACCGGGGAGCTGTTTTTT.

This clone showed up just once. V and J are TRBV19 and TRBJ1-1, with D perhaps matching TRBD1 (6 bases). This CDR3 has 15 amino acids. The germline V gene has CDR1 LNHDA and CDR2 SQIVND (reference sequence). V lost 9 bases, J lost 0 bases, and 17 bases lay in between. The CDR3 sequence: CASVLQGALNTEAFF. As DNA, the CDR3 is TGTGCCAGCGTTCTACAGGGCGCCTTGAACACTGAAGCTTTCTTT.

The rearrangement uses TRBV19 and TRBJ1-4; possibly TRBD1 for D (6 bases). The CDR3 length is 13 residues. The germline V and J ends were trimmed by 6 bases and 15 bases, with 20 bases remaining between them. The germline gives CDR1 LNHDA, CDR2 SQIVND (reference sequence). The CDR3 spells CASSVVGLGGVFF. CDR3 sequence (DNA): TGTGCCAGTAGCGTCGTGGGATTAGGGGGGGTGTTTTTT.

This rearrangement joins TRBV2 to TRBJ1-1, with D unresolved. The ends were cut back, 6 bases at V and 1 base at J, with 9 bases in the middle. The CDR3 has 13 residues. Germline CDR1 SNHLY, CDR2 FYNNEI. CDR3: CASSPSGNTEAFF. CDR3 coding DNA: TGTGCCAGCAGCCCTTCAGGGAACACTGAAGCTTTCTTT.

The CDR3 DNA sequence: TGTGCCAGCAGCTTAGTTGGGACTAGCGCTCCATACAATGAGCAGTTCTTC. Translation gives CASSLVGTSAPYNEQFF. The rearrangement uses TRBV7-2 and TRBJ2-1; 10 bases match TRBD2. There are 17 residues in the CDR3. The germline gives CDR1 SGHTA, CDR2 FQGNSA. J gave up 4 bases and V 1 base, and 7 bases lay outside the gene matches.

The table lists this clone with a count of one. The chain couples TRBV3-1 (or the pseudogene TRBV3-2) to TRBJ2-3; D is undetermined. This CDR3 region has 12 residues. The germline V and J ends were trimmed by 6 bases and 4 bases, with 8 bases remaining between them. Germline V gene data show CDR1 as LGHDT and CDR2 as YNNKEL (reference sequence). CDR3 in amino acids: CASSSLSDTQYF. The CDR3 coding sequence is TGTGCCAGCAGTTCCCTTTCAGATACGCAGTATTTT.

The genes are TRBV15 and TRBJ2-7, with D possibly matching TRBD2 (6 bases). V was trimmed by 2 bases and J by 6 bases, leaving 32 bases between them. CDR3 length: 20 residues. Germline values: CDR1 LNHNV, CDR2 YYDKDF (reference sequence). CDR3 sequence reads: CATSRRDWLRGRGGPSEQYF. The CDR3 DNA is TGTGCCACCAGCAGACGGGACTGGCTAAGAGGAAGGGGTGGACCTAGCGAGCAGTACTTC.

This clone was picked up one time. The V gene is TRBV9, the J gene TRBJ2-7, with a tentative D call TRBD1 (5 bases). The CDR3 length is 11 residues. CDR1 SGDLS and CDR2 YYNGEE come from the germline V gene. V gave up 4 bases and J gave up 10 bases, with 12 bases separating them. The CDR3 nucleotides read TGTGCCAGCAGCTCAGGGCCGCACCAGTACTTC. This gives the protein CASSSGPHQYF.

The chain carries TRBV15 and TRBJ2-7; the match to TRBD2 covers 10 bases. Germline CDR1 reads LNHNV; CDR2 reads YYDKDF (reference sequence). Unmatched junction bases numbered 4, after V lost 8 bases and J lost 3 bases. The CDR3 extends over 13 amino acids. Written as DNA, the CDR3 is TGTGCCACCGCTAGCGGGAGCCTCTACGAGCAGTACTTC. Encoded protein: CATASGSLYEQYF.

V gene TRBV7-2 combines with J gene TRBJ2-1, with 7 bases identical to TRBD1. The CDR3 runs to 15 residues. Germline CDR1 reads SGHTA; CDR2 reads FQGNSA. Germline trimming cut 4 bases from V and 4 bases from J; bases unmatched to any gene: 7. The DNA of the CDR3 is TGTGCCAGCAGCTCCGGGACAGCCTTATACAATGAGCAGTTCTTC. This translates into CASSSGTALYNEQFF. The full variable domain, its missing parts supplied by reference TRBV7-2 and TRBJ2-1, is GAGVSQSPSNKVTEKGKDVELRCDPISGHTALYWYRQSLGQGLEFLIYFQGNSAPDKSGLPSDRFSAERTGGSVSTLTIQRTQQEDSAVYLCASSSGTALYNEQFFGPGTRLTVL.

V usage is TRBV6-1 and J usage is TRBJ1-5; D is undetermined. Per germline, CDR1 MNHNS and CDR2 SASEGT. This CDR3 contains 11 residues. Deletions cut 1 base from V and 10 bases from J, with 5 bases between. The CDR3 here is CASSEDSPQHF. In nucleotides, the CDR3 is TGTGCCAGCAGTGAAGACAGTCCCCAGCATTTT.